Below are 27 T cell receptor beta chains sequenced from a single sample in a study of regulatory T cells in long-lasting Graves disease. Researchers made TCR beta libraries by using iRepertoire HTBI primers and running Arm-PCR on CDR3 regions. Each CDR3 protein gets one entry after TCRdb re-called the multiplex PCR reads with MiXCR. The sample lists about 460,000 distinct CDR3 sequences; approximately 14% were seen once. Indicated time point: newly diagnosed GD, antithyroid drugs for less than 3 months. Extracted RNA from PBMCs served as the source of the TCR library. The same sample was also used in a study of T cells in Graves' hyperthyroidism and ophthalmopathy.

The sample consisted of peripheral blood mononuclear cells (PBMCs), taken at new diagnosis, from a patient treated with antithyroid drugs. These TCRs come from a woman between 50 and 59 years old with Graves disease.

This clonotype was seen ten or more times. This chain joins TRBV30 and TRBJ2-5; 7 bases are shared with TRBD1. In germline, CDR1 is GTSNPN, CDR2 SVGIG (reference sequence). Trimming took 4 bases from V and 4 from J; bases not matched to a gene: 0. The CDR3 consists of 11 residues. The CDR3 DNA reads TGTGCCTGGACAGGGGGAGAGACCCAGTACTTC. This encodes CAWTGGETQYF.

This clonotype was seen ten or more times. The chain has TRBV15 and TRBJ2-7, with D maybe TRBD2 (5 bases). This CDR3 region has 15 residues. The V and J ends lost 0 bases and 2 bases respectively, with 11 bases between them. In germline, CDR1 is LNHNV, CDR2 YYDKDF (reference sequence). Here the CDR3 reads CATSREMDSTYEQYF. The CDR3 nucleotides are TGTGCCACCAGCAGAGAAATGGACTCCACCTACGAGCAGTACTTC.

Only a few counts were recorded for this clonotype. V usage is TRBV18 and J usage is TRBJ1-1; D call uncertain. This CDR3 spans 13 amino acids. Germline loops: CDR1 KGHSH, CDR2 LQKENI. The V gene lost 2 bases and the J gene lost 8 bases, with 12 bases spanning the gap. CDR3 coding DNA: TGTGCCAGCTCACCAGGGTCAGTTATCGAAGCTTTCTTT. Protein product: CASSPGSVIEAFF.

This clonotype was observed a handful of times. The J gene is TRBJ1-1, the V gene TRBV2, with D uncertain. Looked up from germline, CDR1 is SNHLY and CDR2 is FYNNEI. The CDR3 runs to 13 residues. Trimming removed 1 base from V and 5 bases from J, with 8 bases in between. Here the CDR3 reads CASSEEGETEAFF. CDR3 in DNA: TGTGCCAGCAGTGAAGAGGGAGAGACTGAAGCTTTCTTT.

At least ten counts were recorded for this clonotype. The V and J genes are TRBV20-1 and TRBJ2-4; D might be TRBD2 (6 bases). CDR1 is DFQATT, CDR2 SNEGSKA, per germline (reference sequence). V shed 6 bases and J shed 7 bases, with 13 bases lying between them. This CDR3 comprises 12 residues. The chain's CDR3 is CSANVRGNIQYF. DNA of the CDR3: TGCAGTGCCAACGTCCGGGGGAACATTCAGTACTTC.

The table lists this clonotype with a few counts. V usage is TRBV19 and J usage is TRBJ2-1; 10 bases are a match to TRBD2. The CDR3 spans 15 residues. CDR1 LNHDA and CDR2 SQIVND come from the germline V gene (reference sequence). Losses at the gene ends were 5 bases for V and 4 bases for J; bases not matched to a gene: 5. This CDR3 reads CASSGLAEKYNEQFF. The CDR3 bases are TGTGCCAGTAGTGGACTAGCGGAGAAGTACAATGAGCAGTTCTTC.

The chain is built from TRBV25-1 and TRBJ2-5, with 11 bases that match TRBD2. The CDR3 is made up of 16 amino acids. V was clipped by 7 bases and J by 4 bases; unmatched bases: 11. Per the germline V gene, CDR1 is MGHDK and CDR2 is SYGVNS. CDR3 nucleotide sequence: TGTGCCAGCACCCCCTTAGGGCTAGCGGGAGGAGAGACCCAGTACTTC. Translating gives CASTPLGLAGGETQYF.

This chain connects TRBV28 to TRBJ2-7, with TRBD1 matching over 9 bases. CDR1 MDHEN and CDR2 SYDVKM come from the germline V gene. V was pared by 5 bases and J by 0 bases, with 8 bases of the junction left unmatched. The CDR3 runs to 16 residues. Here the CDR3 DNA reads TGTGCCAGCAGTCTCACAGGGGGCGCAGCCTCCTACGAGCAGTACTTC. This sequence encodes CASSLTGGAASYEQYF.

This clonotype was counted at least ten times. The chain recombines TRBV3-1 with TRBJ1-6; no clear D. From germline, CDR1 is LGHDT and CDR2 YNNKEL (reference sequence). The CDR3 loop spans 12 amino acids. Trimming shortened V by 1 base and J by 9 bases, and 4 bases separated the two germline ends. The CDR3 region has the DNA TGTGCCAGCAGCCAAGGGGCTTCACCCCTCCACTTT. It encodes CASSQGASPLHF.

This clonotype was seen repeatedly, ten times or more. The genes are TRBV29-1 and TRBJ1-1; the match to TRBD1 covers 8 bases. This CDR3 is 16 amino acids long. Losses at the gene ends were 3 bases for V and 0 bases for J; bases not matched to a gene: 9. Germline V gene sequence: CDR1 SQVTM, CDR2 ANQGSEA. DNA of the CDR3: TGCAGCGTTGAGCCCCCAGACAGGGGAATGAACACTGAAGCTTTCTTT. It is translated as CSVEPPDRGMNTEAFF.

Only a few counts were recorded for this clonotype. The chain uses TRBV4-1 and TRBJ2-1, with 15 positions matching TRBD2. V shed 2 bases and J 5 bases; nucleotides not matched to a gene: 4. Germline values: CDR1 MGHRA, CDR2 YSYEKL. The CDR3 has 17 residues. In nucleotides, the CDR3 is TGCGCCAGCAGCCAAAAGAGGACTAGCGGGAGGGACAATGAGCAGTTCTTC. Translation: CASSQKRTSGRDNEQFF.

The chain employs TRBV29-1 and TRBJ1-5; D is perhaps TRBD1 (5 bases). This CDR3 spans 14 amino acids. Germline V gene data show CDR1 as SQVTM and CDR2 as ANQGSEA. V was clipped by 6 bases and J by 2 bases, with 14 bases between them. The CDR3 loop is CSVGQGTGNQPQHF. The CDR3 DNA reads TGCAGCGTGGGTCAGGGAACCGGCAATCAGCCCCAGCATTTT.

The rearrangement joins TRBV7-2 to TRBJ2-3, with D perhaps TRBD2 (5 bases). CDR1 and CDR2 (germline): SGHTA, FQGNSA. V shed 7 bases and J shed 0 bases, with 14 bases lying between them. This CDR3 region has 15 residues. CDR3 residues: CASNYRDFSTDTQYF. Written as DNA, the CDR3 is TGTGCCAGCAACTACCGGGATTTTAGCACAGATACGCAGTATTTT.

This clonotype came up many times. The chain has TRBV12-3 or TRBV12-4 and TRBJ1-4; no firm D call. V was cut by 5 bases and J by 0 bases, with 10 bases left in between. This CDR3 spans 15 amino acids. The CDR3 nucleotides are TGTGCCAGCAGTGATACACAGACAACTAATGAAAAACTGTTTTTT. As protein: CASSDTQTTNEKLFF.

Only a few counts were recorded for this clonotype. The chain links TRBV20-1 to TRBJ2-7, with D tentatively TRBD1 (5 bases). Between the trimmed V and J ends, which lost 3 bases and 2 bases, there was a span of 17 bases. Germline CDR1 reads DFQATT; CDR2 reads SNEGSKA (reference sequence). The CDR3 length is 15 residues. The CDR3 loop is CSASPPGRHTYEQYF. CDR3 nucleotide sequence: TGCAGTGCTAGTCCGCCAGGGCGACATACCTACGAGCAGTACTTC.

This clonotype was counted ten times or more. This chain uses TRBV3-1 with TRBJ2-1, with 13 bases lining up with TRBD2. This CDR3 contains 14 residues. V lost 3 bases to trimming and J lost 7 bases; unmatched junction nucleotides: 0. Germline CDR1 is LGHDT and CDR2 is YNNKEL (reference sequence). The CDR3 sequence: CASSQTSGRNEQFF. The CDR3 DNA sequence: TGTGCCAGCAGCCAGACTAGCGGGAGGAATGAGCAGTTCTTC.

There are a few counts of this clonotype. The chain recombines TRBV29-1 with TRBJ1-1; TRBD1 is a possible D gene (6 bases). CDR3 size: 14 residues. V shed 3 bases and J shed 2 bases, with 13 bases lying between them. Germline CDR1 is SQVTM and CDR2 is ANQGSEA. This CDR3 reads CSVDGRGFNTEAFF. CDR3 nucleotides: TGCAGCGTTGACGGAAGGGGGTTCAACACTGAAGCTTTCTTT.

V is TRBV3-1 and J is TRBJ2-2, with TRBD1 identical over 7 bases. The CDR3 has 14 residues. The junction had 5 bases not matched to a gene; V was cut back by 4 bases and J by 6 bases. Germline loops: CDR1 LGHDT, CDR2 YNNKEL (reference sequence). The CDR3 DNA is TGTGCCAGCAGCCCCCCCGGACAGGCCGGGGAGCTGTTTTTT. Translation: CASSPPGQAGELFF.

This clonotype has at least ten counts. The rearrangement uses TRBV3-1 and TRBJ2-7; the D is unclear. Germline V lookup: CDR1 LGHDT, CDR2 YNNKEL (reference sequence). Trimming stripped 0 bases from V and 5 bases from J, with 14 bases between. The CDR3 loop spans 15 amino acids. DNA for the CDR3: TGTGCCAGCAGCCAAGATGGTGGCCAAGGCGACGAGCAGTACTTC. Translating it yields CASSQDGGQGDEQYF.

This clonotype was recorded many times. The chain recombines TRBV6-1 with TRBJ2-3, with 14 bases fitting TRBD2. J lost 4 bases, V lost 0 bases, and 3 bases had no gene match. Germline V gene lookup returns CDR1 MNHNS and CDR2 SASEGT. This CDR3 is built from 17 residues. The CDR3 DNA reads as TGTGCCAGCAGTGAAGCGGGGACTAGCGGGAGCCCAGATACGCAGTATTTT. This encodes CASSEAGTSGSPDTQYF.

This clonotype was detected many times. V gene TRBV7-3 combines with J gene TRBJ2-2, with D perhaps TRBD2 (6 bases). The germline CDR1 and CDR2 sequences are SGHTA and FQGTGA. Deletions cut 5 bases from V and 5 bases from J, with 21 bases between. The CDR3 extends over 17 amino acids. CDR3 protein: CASSPSGPSRGTGELFF. For the CDR3, the DNA is TGTGCCAGCAGCCCCTCAGGGCCCTCTCGGGGGACCGGGGAGCTGTTTTTT. Based on the CDR3 plus reference TRBV7-3 and TRBJ2-2, the full variable domain is GAGVSQTPSNKVTEKGKYVELRCDPISGHTALYWYRQSLGQGPEFLIYFQGTGAADDSGLPNDRFFAVRPEGSVSTLKIQRTERGDSAVYLCASSPSGPSRGTGELFFGEGSRLTVL.

For this clonotype: At one end the junction does not follow the germline gene, possibly because of a read error. The V gene is TRBV27, the J gene TRBJ2-5, with unresolved D. The V gene's germline CDR1 is MNHEY and CDR2 SMNVEV (reference sequence). The CDR3 totals 14 residues. The CDR3 spells CASSGSPTEETQHF. The CDR3 region has the DNA TGTGCCAGCAGCGGTAGTCCTACTGAAGAGACCCAGCACTTC.

This clonotype was detected ten times or more. The CDR3, as DNA: TGTGCCAGCAGTTATATGGAGTCAACTAATGAAAAACTGTTTTTT. As protein: CASSYMESTNEKLFF. The chain couples TRBV6-5 to TRBJ1-4; D is unresolved. The V and J ends lost 3 bases and 0 bases respectively, with 8 bases between them. CDR3 length equals 15 residues. Germline-derived CDR1 and CDR2 are MNHEY and SVGAGI.

The chain has TRBV14 and TRBJ2-7; D ambiguous. Trimming removed 7 bases from V and 4 bases from J, with 8 bases in between. Germline V gene data show CDR1 as SGHDN and CDR2 as FVKESK. The CDR3 consists of 11 residues. DNA of the CDR3: TGTGCCAGCACCTCCGGGTACGAGCAGTACTTC. This codes for CASTSGYEQYF.

A single count supports this clonotype. This sequence may be a read error, since a much larger clone differs from it by one base. The CDR3 does not end in the conserved phenylalanine or tryptophan, so this is likely a read error. This sequence joins TRBV28 and TRBJ2-7, with 9 nucleotides matching TRBD1. V gave up 3 bases and J gave up 3 bases; unmatched junction bases: 6. The V gene's germline CDR1 is MDHEN and CDR2 SYDVKM. CDR3 length: 15 residues. The CDR3 DNA follows: TGTGCCAGCAGTTTCAGGACAGGGGTGGGCTACGAGCAGTACCTC. The encoded protein is CASSFRTGVGYEQYL.

The sample holds many counts of this clonotype. The CDR3 DNA is TGTGCCAGCAGCTTCCAACAGAGCCACAATGAGCAGTTCTTC. It encodes CASSFQQSHNEQFF. V usage is TRBV7-6 and J usage is TRBJ2-1, with D unclear. Per the germline V gene, CDR1 is SGHVS and CDR2 is FNYEAQ. This CDR3 has 14 amino acids. With 3 bases removed from V and 5 bases from J, the gap between germline ends came to 11 bases.

This clonotype has a count of ten or more. The V and J genes are TRBV27 and TRBJ2-7; TRBD1 matches at 7 bases. In germline, CDR1 is MNHEY, CDR2 SMNVEV (reference sequence). V trimming: 3 bases; J trimming: 5 bases; junction bases outside the gene matches: 13. The length of the CDR3 is 16 residues. CDR3 DNA: TGTGCCAGCAGTTTTACCTCGGTGGGACAGCTTCACGAGCAGTACTTC. Translating it yields CASSFTSVGQLHEQYF.